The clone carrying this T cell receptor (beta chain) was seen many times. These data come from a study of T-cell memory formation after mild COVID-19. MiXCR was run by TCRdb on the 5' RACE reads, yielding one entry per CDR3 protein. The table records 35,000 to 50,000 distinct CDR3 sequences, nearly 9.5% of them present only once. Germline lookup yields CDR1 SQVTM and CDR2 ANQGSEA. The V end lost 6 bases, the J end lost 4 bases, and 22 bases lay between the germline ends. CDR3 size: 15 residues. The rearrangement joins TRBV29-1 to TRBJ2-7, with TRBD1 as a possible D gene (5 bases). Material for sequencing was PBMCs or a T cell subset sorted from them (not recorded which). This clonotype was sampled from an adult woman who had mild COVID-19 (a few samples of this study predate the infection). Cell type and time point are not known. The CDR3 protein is CSVRSAGLKIYEQYF. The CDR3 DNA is TGCAGCGTCCGAAGCGCAGGGTTGAAAATTTACGAGCAGTACTTC.